The clone carrying this T cell receptor beta chain was observed a few times. As processed by the authors: How many nucleated cells were present was estimated from reference gene primer amplification. Sequenced by immunoSEQ multiplex PCR; TCRdb stores in-frame clones only, minus some. The DNA gave D and trimming, while V, J and clone size come from that table. Here the sample spans 250,000 or so clones, nearly 85% being singletons. This sample is part of a study of blood T cell repertoires in COVID-19. Study in general: Sites across the United States, Italy and Spain contributed samples from acute and convalescent COVID-19. T cells, B-cell-depleted T cells, or PBMCs supplied cDNA or gDNA.

Germline CDR1 reads LNHNV; CDR2 reads YYDKDF (reference sequence). The CDR3 loop spans 14 amino acids. The V and J ends lost 5 bases and 4 bases, in that order; junction bases with no gene match: 2. This TCR was sampled from a human donor in a cohort sampled during active COVID-19. The chain employs TRBV15 and TRBJ1-5; 10 nucleotides agree with TRBD1. Material: peripheral blood. CDR3 in amino acids: CATSGGQGNQPQHF. CDR3 DNA sequence: TGTGCCACCAGCGGGGGACAGGGGAATCAGCCCCAGCATTTT.